This record looks at one TCR beta chain sequence and its context. What it recognizes is unknown. Looked up from germline, CDR1 is MDHEN and CDR2 is SYDVKM. V was cut by 7 bases and J by 7 bases, with 23 bases left in between. This CDR3 is 16 amino acids long. The source of the sample is a study of T cell responses to AZD1222 COVID-19 vaccine. This table comes from immunoSEQ multiplex PCR, and its TCRdb copy is limited to in-frame clones, with some not included. This table has about 130,000 clones, more than 80% appearing once. Overall study results and limits: Donor demographics were predominantly white British with a female majority; clonal diversity may be underestimated. Vaccine-associated CD4 TCRs ranged over spike, dominating at 160-218 and 743-854.

Pooled in the analysis were second doses at about 4 or about 12 weeks. The sequencing here drew on peripheral blood, taken 28 days after the second AZD1222 dose. The chain is built from TRBV28 and TRBJ1-5; D possibly corresponds to TRBD1 (6 bases). The source is an adult who received the AZD1222 COVID-19 vaccine. CDR3 region: CASTTYGGGSQQPQHF. CDR3 DNA: TGTGCCAGCACCACATATGGGGGGGGCAGCCAACAGCCCCAGCATTTT.